Following are 3 T cell receptor beta chains from one sample sequenced in a study of post-analysis software for immune sequencing data. Study-level findings and limits: Elevated frequency relative to controls characterized roughly 5 TRBV segments in patients, TRBV5-6, TRBV5-1 and TRBV20-1 among them.

TCR beta libraries were prepared from cDNA with unique molecular identifiers. In TCRdb, the PCR reads were re-called with MiXCR into one record per CDR3 protein. The sample holds hundreds of thousands of distinct CDR3 sequences, roughly 30% seen once. Antigens for these TCRs are unknown. What was sequenced was blood. The receptor set was obtained from a girl between 5 and 17 years old with multiple sclerosis.

This clonotype was seen only a few times. The chain links TRBV6-2 or TRBV6-3 to TRBJ2-1; a weak D match, TRBD2 (6 bases). This CDR3 is 14 amino acids long. From germline, CDR1 is MNHEY and CDR2 SVGEGT. The ends were cut back, 6 bases at V and 8 bases at J, with 17 bases in the middle. CDR3 sequence: CASRKEGAVYEQFF. The CDR3, as DNA: TGTGCCAGCAGGAAGGAGGGAGCTGTCTATGAGCAGTTCTTC.

V is TRBV5-1 and J is TRBJ1-1; D remains unclear. CDR3 length equals 15 residues. Germline assignment: CDR1 SGHRS and CDR2 YFSETQ. The germline V and J ends were trimmed by 0 bases and 0 bases, with 9 bases remaining between them. CDR3 in DNA: TGCGCCAGCAGCTTGGATGGCGGTTTGAACACTGAAGCTTTCTTT. Its translation is CASSLDGGLNTEAFF.

CDR3 region: CASSPLKGSDQPQHF. For the CDR3, the DNA is TGTGCCAGCAGCCCACTCAAGGGATCCGATCAGCCCCAGCATTTT. J is TRBJ1-5 and V is TRBV28; no firm D call. Germline V gene sequence: CDR1 MDHEN, CDR2 SYDVKM. Trimming removed 6 bases from V and 5 bases from J, with 17 bases in between. The CDR3 covers 15 residues.